Listed here are 25 T cell receptor beta chains from one sample, sequenced in a study of cytotoxic CD8 clonotypes in ibrutinib-treated CLL. Measured with immunoSEQ multiplex PCR; TCRdb has only the in-frame clones, and not every one. The sample carries roughly 97,000 clones, around 73% recorded once. This specimen was PBMCs, taken after 12 months of ibrutinib treatment. The receptor set was obtained from a human donor with chronic lymphocytic leukemia.

This clone was recorded a few times. The chain carries TRBV19 and TRBJ1-3; 11 bases agree with TRBD1. Trimming at V came to 4 bases and at J to 4 bases, leaving 6 bases not matched to a gene. CDR3 size: 16 residues. Germline loops: CDR1 LNHDA, CDR2 SQIVND (reference sequence). CDR3 nucleotide sequence: TGTGCCAGTAGTACCCCCGGGACAGGGGGAGGAAACACCATATATTTT. Translated: CASSTPGTGGGNTIYF.

This clone appeared once. The rearrangement links TRBV7-9 to TRBJ2-3, with 15 bases fitting TRBD2. CDR3 size: 16 residues. From germline, CDR1 is SEHNR and CDR2 FQNEAQ (reference sequence). Trimming at V came to 5 bases and at J to 5 bases, leaving 5 bases not matched to a gene. This chain's CDR3 is CASSPGLAGGIDTQYF. CDR3 DNA sequence: TGTGCCAGCAGCCCCGGACTAGCGGGGGGGATAGATACGCAGTATTTT. Full variable domain (missing parts from reference TRBV7-9 and TRBJ2-3): DTGVSQNPRHKITKRGQNVTFRCDPISEHNRLYWYRQTLGQGPEFLTYFQNEAQLEKSRLLSDRFSAERPKGSFSTLEIQRTEQGDSAMYLCASSPGLAGGIDTQYFGPGTRLTVL.

This clone was seen a few times. CDR3 amino acids: CAWDRMNTEAFF. The CDR3 nucleotides are TGTGCCTGGGACAGGATGAACACTGAAGCTTTCTTT. The chain is built from TRBV30 and TRBJ1-1; a possible D gene is TRBD1 (6 bases). V was shortened by 5 bases and J by 0 bases, with 7 bases between the two germline ends. The CDR3 covers 12 residues. Germline V gene data show CDR1 as GTSNPN and CDR2 as SVGIG (reference sequence). Full variable domain (rest looked up from reference TRBV30 and TRBJ1-1): SQTIHQWPATLVQPVGSPLSLECTVEGTSNPNLYWYRQAAGRGLQLLFYSVGIGQISSEVPQNLSASRPQDRQFILSSKKLLLSDSGFYLCAWDRMNTEAFFGQGTRLTVV.

The V and J genes are TRBV29-1 and TRBJ2-5, with TRBD2 matching over 8 bases. This CDR3 spans 14 amino acids. Germline values: CDR1 SQVTM, CDR2 ANQGSEA. Germline trimming cut 7 bases from V and 0 bases from J; bases unmatched to any gene: 7. The CDR3 protein is CSGYGGGYQETQYF. CDR3 DNA: TGCAGCGGGTATGGCGGGGGGTACCAAGAGACCCAGTACTTC. Using reference TRBV29-1 and TRBJ2-5 for the parts outside the CDR3, the full variable domain is SAVISQKPSRDICQRGTSLTIQCQVDSQVTMMFWYRQQPGQSLTLIATANQGSEATYESGFVIDKFPISRPNLTFSTLTVSNMSPEDSSIYLCSGYGGGYQETQYFGPGTRLLVL.

The V gene is TRBV7-3, the J gene TRBJ2-6; TRBD1 or TRBD2 may be the D gene (5 bases each). Germline V gene sequence: CDR1 SGHTA, CDR2 FQGTGA. With 5 bases removed from V and 2 bases from J, the gap between germline ends came to 19 bases. The CDR3 is made up of 18 amino acids. The CDR3 DNA reads as TGTGCCAGCAGCCTAATCGTGTCAGGGCGGGCTGGGGCCAACGTCCTGACTTTC. Its protein is CASSLIVSGRAGANVLTF.

The rearrangement links TRBV6-1 to TRBJ1-1; D not resolved. CDR1 and CDR2 from the germline V gene are MNHNS and SASEGT. The CDR3 is 14 amino acids. The V end lost 2 bases, the J end lost 6 bases, and 13 bases lay between the germline ends. The DNA of the CDR3 is TGTGCCAGCAGTGAACGGCCGGAGGATTCTGAAGCTTTCTTT. It specifies CASSERPEDSEAFF.

In regard to this clone: This specimen includes other DNA sequences encoding the same CDR3. The chain couples TRBV9 to TRBJ2-3; D may be TRBD1 (5 bases). The V end was cut by 2 bases, the J end by 0 bases, with 10 bases between. The CDR3 runs to 15 residues. Germline CDR1 and CDR2: SGDLS and YYNGEE. The CDR3 reads CASSVGQASTDTQYF. The CDR3 DNA is TGTGCCAGCAGCGTCGGACAAGCTAGCACAGATACGCAGTATTTT.

This clone was counted between two and nine times. This CDR3 reads CAISLGTDEAFF. CDR3 nucleotides: TGTGCCATCAGTTTAGGGACAGATGAAGCTTTCTTT. The J gene is TRBJ1-1, the V gene TRBV10-3, with 7 bases identical to TRBD1. Germline V gene data show CDR1 as ENHRY and CDR2 as SYGVKD. Trimming took 5 bases from V and 7 from J; bases not matched to a gene: 4. The CDR3 totals 12 residues.

The chain links TRBV7-3 to TRBJ2-5, with 7 bases fitting TRBD2. Germline CDR1 SGHTA, CDR2 FQGTGA. There are 13 residues in the CDR3. Trimming at V came to 5 bases and at J to 1 base, leaving 1 base not matched to a gene. The CDR3 sequence: CASSASGQETQYF. The CDR3 DNA is TGTGCCAGCAGCGCTAGCGGCCAAGAGACCCAGTACTTC. The complete variable domain, with remaining parts taken from reference TRBV7-3 and TRBJ2-5, reads GAGVSQTPSNKVTEKGKYVELRCDPISGHTALYWYRQSLGQGPEFLIYFQGTGAADDSGLPNDRFFAVRPEGSVSTLKIQRTERGDSAVYLCASSASGQETQYFGPGTRLLVL.

The rearrangement uses TRBV15 and TRBJ2-5; tentative D call: TRBD2 (5 bases). The CDR3 is made up of 15 amino acids. Germline V gene sequence: CDR1 LNHNV, CDR2 YYDKDF (reference sequence). V shed 1 base and J shed 3 bases, with 12 bases lying between them. The CDR3 loop is CATSRGPGTEETQYF. CDR3 bases: TGTGCCACCAGCAGAGGCCCGGGAACAGAAGAGACCCAGTACTTC.

This chain connects TRBV9 to TRBJ1-2; weak D call: TRBD1 (5 bases). Germline CDR1 is SGDLS and CDR2 is YYNGEE. The CDR3 is 16 residues long. The V end was cut by 0 bases, the J end by 4 bases, with 16 bases between. CDR3 sequence reads: CASSVGVGEGRYGYTF. CDR3 DNA: TGTGCCAGCAGCGTAGGCGTAGGGGAGGGGCGCTATGGCTACACCTTC.

The chain has TRBV6-1 and TRBJ2-7; a weak D match, TRBD1 (5 bases). The CDR3 length is 14 residues. CDR1 and CDR2 (germline): MNHNS, SASEGT. Trimming removed 5 bases from V and 3 bases from J, with 14 bases in between. The CDR3: CASSTRTPSYEQYF. CDR3 coding DNA: TGTGCCAGCAGTACCCGGACACCTAGCTACGAGCAGTACTTC.

This chain joins TRBV6-5 and TRBJ1-2, with D possibly being TRBD1 (5 bases). The CDR3 totals 14 residues. Germline V lookup: CDR1 MNHEY, CDR2 SVGAGI. V lost 0 bases and J 2 bases, leaving 7 bases between the germline ends. This CDR3 reads CASSYSNRNYGYTF. CDR3 nucleotides: TGTGCCAGCAGTTACTCTAACAGGAACTATGGCTACACCTTC.

This clone was counted ten times or more. V is TRBV7-9 and J is TRBJ2-3, with D maybe TRBD1 (5 bases). With 8 bases removed from V and 6 bases from J, the gap between germline ends came to 6 bases. The CDR3 covers 10 residues. Germline V gives CDR1 SEHNR, CDR2 FQNEAQ (reference sequence). In nucleotides, the CDR3 is TGTGCCAGCGCAGGGGATACGCAGTATTTT. Translating gives CASAGDTQYF.

This clone was counted a few times. The chain uses TRBV2 and TRBJ2-3; D uncertain. Germline V lookup: CDR1 SNHLY, CDR2 FYNNEI. Trimming left V 6 bases short and J 0 bases short, with 7 bases between. The CDR3 runs 13 residues. DNA of the CDR3: TGTGCCAGCAGGGGTCAGAGCACAGATACGCAGTATTTT. Its translation is CASRGQSTDTQYF.

The rearrangement uses TRBV7-3 and TRBJ1-1, with 7 bases that match TRBD1. With 5 bases clipped from V and 1 base from J, the junction kept 7 bases outside the gene matches. The CDR3 extends over 15 amino acids. The V gene's germline CDR1 is SGHTA and CDR2 FQGTGA. The CDR3 here is CASSPQGLRNTEAFF. For the CDR3, the DNA is TGTGCCAGCAGCCCACAGGGGCTTCGGAACACTGAAGCTTTCTTT.

This clone came up many times. The rearrangement links TRBV19 to TRBJ1-6; D remains ambiguous. The CDR3 is made up of 13 amino acids. Germline lookup yields CDR1 LNHDA and CDR2 SQIVND (reference sequence). V dropped 6 bases and J dropped 9 bases, with 12 bases sitting between them. The CDR3: CASRPVQPSPLHF. The DNA for the CDR3 is TGTGCCAGTAGACCCGTACAGCCTTCACCCCTCCACTTT.

J is TRBJ2-4 and V is TRBV5-4, with 7 bases matching TRBD2. This CDR3 has 12 amino acids. Germline V lookup: CDR1 SGHNT, CDR2 YYREEE (reference sequence). Germline trimming cut 9 bases from V and 8 bases from J; bases unmatched to any gene: 8. The DNA for the CDR3 is TGTGCCACCGGGTCCCGGGGGGACATTCAGTACTTC. Translated: CATGSRGDIQYF.

V gene TRBV2 combines with J gene TRBJ2-5; D is ambiguous. Trimming shortened V by 9 bases and J by 3 bases, and 26 bases separated the two germline ends. Germline-derived CDR1 and CDR2 are SNHLY and FYNNEI. The CDR3 is 17 residues long. The chain's CDR3 is CAREQSLSESSKETQYF. The CDR3 DNA is TGTGCCAGAGAGCAGTCTTTGAGTGAATCTAGTAAAGAGACCCAGTACTTC.

The chain has TRBV25-1 and TRBJ2-7, with D unresolved. The CDR3 consists of 11 residues. V was cut by 7 bases and J by 5 bases, with 9 bases left in between. Germline loops: CDR1 MGHDK, CDR2 SYGVNS. The CDR3 sequence: CASKGLDEQYF. The CDR3 DNA follows: TGTGCCAGCAAGGGTCTGGACGAGCAGTACTTC.

This clone was seen more than once but under ten times. The CDR3 spells CASSLLAGGQEQYF. The CDR3 DNA follows: TGTGCCAGCAGCTTACTAGCGGGGGGGCAAGAGCAGTACTTC. The chain couples TRBV11-2 to TRBJ2-7; 12 bases are a match to TRBD2. V dropped 2 bases and J dropped 7; count of bases not matched to a gene: 3. The CDR3 contains 14 residues. Germline V gene data show CDR1 as SGHAT and CDR2 as FQNNGV.

DNA of the CDR3: TGTGCCAGCAGCCACCTCACAGGGGGCTCCTACGAGCAGTACTTC. This sequence encodes CASSHLTGGSYEQYF. The V call is TRBV6-5, the J call TRBJ2-7; 8 nucleotides line up with TRBD1. Germline V CDR1 and CDR2: MNHEY, SVGAGI. The trim removed 6 bases at V and 0 bases at J, leaving 7 bases unmatched. The CDR3 has 15 residues.

The V call is TRBV6-1, the J call TRBJ1-6; the match to TRBD1 covers 7 bases. Trimming cost V 2 bases and J 7 bases; bases outside gene matches: 2. This CDR3 region has 14 residues. In germline, CDR1 is MNHNS, CDR2 SASEGT. The CDR3 sequence: CASSELTGNSPLHF. Here the CDR3 DNA reads TGTGCCAGCAGTGAACTGACAGGGAATTCACCCCTCCACTTT.

The chain recombines TRBV7-6 with TRBJ2-5, with D tentatively TRBD2 (6 bases). V was trimmed by 3 bases and J by 0 bases, leaving 20 bases between them. Germline assignment: CDR1 SGHVS and CDR2 FNYEAQ. The CDR3 covers 18 residues. The CDR3, as DNA: TGTGCCAGCAGCTTTGGGAGGAGGCAGAACCTATACCAAGAGACCCAGTACTTC. It specifies CASSFGRRQNLYQETQYF.

In its sample, this clone was seen once. Different DNA sequences within this sample yield the same CDR3. The chain links TRBV5-4 to TRBJ2-7; no clear D gene. Trimming stripped 0 bases from V and 6 bases from J, with 4 bases between. The CDR3 sequence is 11 residues long. Germline CDR1 SGHNT, CDR2 YYREEE (reference sequence). The CDR3 bases are TGTGCCAGCAGCTTGGGCCCCGAGCAGTACTTC. As protein: CASSLGPEQYF.